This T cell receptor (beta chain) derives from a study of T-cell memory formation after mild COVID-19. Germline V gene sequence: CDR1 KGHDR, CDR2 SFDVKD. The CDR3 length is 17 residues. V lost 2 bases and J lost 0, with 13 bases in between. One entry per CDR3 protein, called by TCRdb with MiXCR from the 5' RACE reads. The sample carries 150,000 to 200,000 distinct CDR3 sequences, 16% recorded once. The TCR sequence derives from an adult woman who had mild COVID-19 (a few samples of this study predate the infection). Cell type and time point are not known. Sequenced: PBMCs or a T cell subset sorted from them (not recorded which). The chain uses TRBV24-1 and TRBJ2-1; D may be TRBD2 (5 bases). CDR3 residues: CATSDYPGSSSYNEQFF. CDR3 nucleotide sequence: TGTGCCACCAGTGATTACCCGGGATCGAGCTCCTACAATGAGCAGTTCTTC.